This T cell receptor (beta chain) came from a study of T-cell reconstitution after alpha-beta-depleted transplantation in children. Trimming stripped 2 bases from V and 7 bases from J, with 6 bases between. The germline V gene has CDR1 SGHKS and CDR2 YYEKEE (reference sequence). The CDR3 covers 11 residues. For TCRbeta, the library was prepared with unique molecular identifiers. TCRdb reanalysed the PCR reads using MiXCR and keeps one entry per CDR3 protein. This sample has some 87,000 distinct CDR3 sequences; 15% to 17% occur once, and the top ten carry about 18%. The chain uses TRBV5-5 and TRBJ1-1; D remains ambiguous. Source: PBMCs, mostly from graft donor cells, taken 180 days after TCRalphabeta/CD19-depleted stem cell transplant. This receptor was obtained from a male patient aged 2 to 10 who had a stem cell transplant for acute lymphoblastic leukemia, so the T cells may come from the graft donor. CDR3 nucleotides: TGTGCCAGCAGCTTCCAGGATGAAGCTTTCTTT. It is translated as CASSFQDEAFF.